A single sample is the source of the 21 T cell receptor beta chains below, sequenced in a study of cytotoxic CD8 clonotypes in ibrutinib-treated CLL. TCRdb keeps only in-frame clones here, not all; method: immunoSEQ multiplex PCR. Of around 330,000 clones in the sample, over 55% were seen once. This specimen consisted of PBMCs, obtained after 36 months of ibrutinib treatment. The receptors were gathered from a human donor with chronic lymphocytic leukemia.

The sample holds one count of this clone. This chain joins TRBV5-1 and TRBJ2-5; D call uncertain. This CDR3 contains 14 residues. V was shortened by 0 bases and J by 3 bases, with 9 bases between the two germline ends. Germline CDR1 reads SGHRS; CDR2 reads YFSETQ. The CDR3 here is CASSLVGVKETQYF. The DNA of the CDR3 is TGCGCCAGCAGCTTGGTAGGCGTGAAAGAGACCCAGTACTTC.

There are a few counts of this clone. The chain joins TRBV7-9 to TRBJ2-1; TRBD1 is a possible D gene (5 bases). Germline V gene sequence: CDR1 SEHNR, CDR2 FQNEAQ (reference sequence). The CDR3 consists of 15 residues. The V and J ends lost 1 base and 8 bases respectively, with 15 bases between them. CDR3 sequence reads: CASSLGTHTTDEQFF. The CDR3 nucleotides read TGTGCCAGCAGCTTAGGGACACATACTACGGATGAGCAGTTCTTC.

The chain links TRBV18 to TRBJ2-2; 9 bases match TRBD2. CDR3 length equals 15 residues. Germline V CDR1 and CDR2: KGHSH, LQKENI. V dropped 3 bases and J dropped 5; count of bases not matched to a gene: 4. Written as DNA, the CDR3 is TGTGCCAGCTCACCCAGACTAGCGGTGACCGGGGAGCTGTTTTTT. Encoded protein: CASSPRLAVTGELFF.

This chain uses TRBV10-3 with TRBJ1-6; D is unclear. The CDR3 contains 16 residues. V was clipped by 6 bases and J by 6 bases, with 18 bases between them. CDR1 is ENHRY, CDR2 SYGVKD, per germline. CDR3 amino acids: CAISRTFDLGNSPLHF. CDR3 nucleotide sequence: TGTGCCATCAGCAGAACTTTCGACCTGGGTAATTCACCCCTCCACTTT.

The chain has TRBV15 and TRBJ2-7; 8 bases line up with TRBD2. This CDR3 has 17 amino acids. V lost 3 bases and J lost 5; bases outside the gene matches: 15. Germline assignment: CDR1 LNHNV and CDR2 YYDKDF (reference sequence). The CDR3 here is CATSRPSGAGGVDEQYF. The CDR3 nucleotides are TGTGCCACCAGCAGGCCCTCCGGCGCGGGGGGTGTCGACGAGCAGTACTTC. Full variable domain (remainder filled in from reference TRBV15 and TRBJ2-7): DAMVIQNPRYQVTQFGKPVTLSCSQTLNHNVMYWYQQKSSQAPKLLFHYYDKDFNNEADTPDNFQSRRPNTSFCFLDIRSPGLGDTAMYLCATSRPSGAGGVDEQYFGPGTRLTVT.

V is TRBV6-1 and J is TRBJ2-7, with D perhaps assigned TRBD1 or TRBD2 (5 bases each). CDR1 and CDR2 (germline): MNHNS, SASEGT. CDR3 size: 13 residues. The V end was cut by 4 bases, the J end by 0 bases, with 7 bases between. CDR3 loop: CASSAGSSYEQYF. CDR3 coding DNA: TGTGCCAGCAGTGCAGGGAGCTCCTACGAGCAGTACTTC.

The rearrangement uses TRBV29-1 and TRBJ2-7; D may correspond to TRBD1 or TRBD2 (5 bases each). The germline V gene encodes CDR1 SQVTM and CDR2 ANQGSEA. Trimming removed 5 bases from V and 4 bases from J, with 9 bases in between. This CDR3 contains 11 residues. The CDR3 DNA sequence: TGCAGCGTTCTGGGGGTGTACGAGCAGTACTTC. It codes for CSVLGVYEQYF.

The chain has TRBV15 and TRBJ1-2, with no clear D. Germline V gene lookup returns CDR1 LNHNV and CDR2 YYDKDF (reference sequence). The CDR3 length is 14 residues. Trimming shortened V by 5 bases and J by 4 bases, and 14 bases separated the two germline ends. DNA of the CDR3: TGTGCCACCAGCTCCCAGACGGACCCCTATGGCTACACCTTC. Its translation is CATSSQTDPYGYTF.

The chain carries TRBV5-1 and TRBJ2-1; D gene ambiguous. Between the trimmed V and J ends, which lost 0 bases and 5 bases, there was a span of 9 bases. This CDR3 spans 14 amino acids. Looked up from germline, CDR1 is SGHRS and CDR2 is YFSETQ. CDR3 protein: CASSLARAHNEQFF. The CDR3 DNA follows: TGCGCCAGCAGCTTGGCTAGGGCCCACAATGAGCAGTTCTTC.

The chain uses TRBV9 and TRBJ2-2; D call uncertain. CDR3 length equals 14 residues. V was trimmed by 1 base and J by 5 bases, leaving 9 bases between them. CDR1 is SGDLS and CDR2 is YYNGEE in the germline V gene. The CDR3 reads CASSVRMITGELFF. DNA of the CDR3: TGTGCCAGCAGCGTACGAATGATAACCGGGGAGCTGTTTTTT.

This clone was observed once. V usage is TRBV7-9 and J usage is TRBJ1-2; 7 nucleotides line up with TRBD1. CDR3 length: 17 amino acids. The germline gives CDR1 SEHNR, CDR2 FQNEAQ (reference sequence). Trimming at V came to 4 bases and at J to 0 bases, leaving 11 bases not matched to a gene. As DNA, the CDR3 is TGTGCCAGCAGCTATACCGCAGGGGGACTAGCTAACTATGGCTACACCTTC. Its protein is CASSYTAGGLANYGYTF.

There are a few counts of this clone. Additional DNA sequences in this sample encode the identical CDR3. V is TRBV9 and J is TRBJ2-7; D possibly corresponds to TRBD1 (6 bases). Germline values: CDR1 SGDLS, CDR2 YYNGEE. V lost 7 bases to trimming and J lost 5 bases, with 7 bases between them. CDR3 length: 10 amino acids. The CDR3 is CASGGDEQYF. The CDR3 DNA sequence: TGTGCCAGCGGGGGCGACGAGCAGTACTTC.

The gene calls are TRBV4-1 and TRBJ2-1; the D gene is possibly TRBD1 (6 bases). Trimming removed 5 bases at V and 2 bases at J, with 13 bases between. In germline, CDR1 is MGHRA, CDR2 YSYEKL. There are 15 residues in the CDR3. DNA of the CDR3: TGCGCCAGCAGCTACCGGGACACCCCCTACAATGAGCAGTTCTTC. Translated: CASSYRDTPYNEQFF.

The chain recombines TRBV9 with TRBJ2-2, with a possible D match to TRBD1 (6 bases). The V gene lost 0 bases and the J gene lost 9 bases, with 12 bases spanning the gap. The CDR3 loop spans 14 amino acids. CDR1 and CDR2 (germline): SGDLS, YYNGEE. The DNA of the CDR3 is TGTGCCAGCAGCGTAGGCCAGGGGCCAAGGGAGCTGTTTTTT. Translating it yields CASSVGQGPRELFF.

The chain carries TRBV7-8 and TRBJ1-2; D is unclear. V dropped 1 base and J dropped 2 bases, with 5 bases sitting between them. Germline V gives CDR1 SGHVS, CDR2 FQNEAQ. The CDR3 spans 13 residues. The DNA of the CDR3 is TGTGCCAGCAGCTTAGTTCCGAACTATGGCTACACCTTC. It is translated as CASSLVPNYGYTF. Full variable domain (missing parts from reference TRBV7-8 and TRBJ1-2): GAGVSQSPRYKVAKRGQDVALRCDPISGHVSLFWYQQALGQGPEFLTYFQNEAQLDKSGLPSDRFFAERPEGSVSTLKIQRTQQEDSAVYLCASSLVPNYGYTFGSGTRLTVV.

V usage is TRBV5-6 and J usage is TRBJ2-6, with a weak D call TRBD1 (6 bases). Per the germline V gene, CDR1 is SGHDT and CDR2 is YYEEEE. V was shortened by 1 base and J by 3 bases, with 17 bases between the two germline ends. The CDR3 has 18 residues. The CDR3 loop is CASSLRAGVSYGANVLTF. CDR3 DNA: TGTGCCAGCAGCTTGCGGGCAGGGGTGTCTTATGGGGCCAACGTCCTGACTTTC. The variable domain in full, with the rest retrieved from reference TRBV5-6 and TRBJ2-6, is DAGVTQSPTHLIKTRGQQVTLRCSPKSGHDTVSWYQQALGQGPQFIFQYYEEEERQRGNFPDRFSGHQFPNYSSELNVNALLLGDSALYLCASSLRAGVSYGANVLTFGAGSRLTVL.

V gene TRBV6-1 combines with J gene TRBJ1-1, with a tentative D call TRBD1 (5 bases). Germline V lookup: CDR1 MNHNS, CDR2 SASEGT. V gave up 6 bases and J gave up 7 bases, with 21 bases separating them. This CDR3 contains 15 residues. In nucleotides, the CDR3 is TGTGCCAGCAGGAGGGCCCCGGGGGTTTCCATTGAAGCTTTCTTT. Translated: CASRRAPGVSIEAFF.

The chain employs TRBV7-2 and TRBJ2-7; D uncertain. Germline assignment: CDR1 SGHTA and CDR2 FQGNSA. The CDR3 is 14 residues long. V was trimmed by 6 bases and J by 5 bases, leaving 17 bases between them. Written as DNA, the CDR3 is TGTGCCAGCAGTTTGGGCTGGCTTGCCCACGAGCAGTACTTC. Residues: CASSLGWLAHEQYF.

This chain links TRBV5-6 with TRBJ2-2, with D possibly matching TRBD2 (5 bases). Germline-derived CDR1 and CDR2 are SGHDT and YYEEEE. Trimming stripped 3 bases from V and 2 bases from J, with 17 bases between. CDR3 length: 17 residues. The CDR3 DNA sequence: TGTGCCAGCAGCTACAGACACCCACTAGACAACACCGGGGAGCTGTTTTTT. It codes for CASSYRHPLDNTGELFF. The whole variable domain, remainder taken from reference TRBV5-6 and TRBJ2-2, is DAGVTQSPTHLIKTRGQQVTLRCSPKSGHDTVSWYQQALGQGPQFIFQYYEEEERQRGNFPDRFSGHQFPNYSSELNVNALLLGDSALYLCASSYRHPLDNTGELFFGEGSRLTVL.

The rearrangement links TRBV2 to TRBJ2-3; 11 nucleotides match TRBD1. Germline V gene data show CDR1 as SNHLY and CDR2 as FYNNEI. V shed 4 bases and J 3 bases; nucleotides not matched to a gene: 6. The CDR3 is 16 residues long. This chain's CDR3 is CASSGGQGARTDTQYF. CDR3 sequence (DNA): TGTGCCAGCAGTGGTGGACAGGGGGCGAGGACAGATACGCAGTATTTT. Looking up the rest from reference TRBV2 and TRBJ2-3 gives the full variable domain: EPEVTQTPSHQVTQMGQEVILRCVPISNHLYFYWYRQILGQKVEFLVSFYNNEISEKSEIFDDQFSVERPDGSNFTLKIRSTKLEDSAMYFCASSGGQGARTDTQYFGPGTRLTVL.

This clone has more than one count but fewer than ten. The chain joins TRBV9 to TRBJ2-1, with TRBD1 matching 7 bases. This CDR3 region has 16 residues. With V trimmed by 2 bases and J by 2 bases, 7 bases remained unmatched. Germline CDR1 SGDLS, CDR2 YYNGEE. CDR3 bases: TGTGCCAGCAGCGTTTCAGGGGGTGACACCTACAATGAGCAGTTCTTC. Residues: CASSVSGGDTYNEQFF. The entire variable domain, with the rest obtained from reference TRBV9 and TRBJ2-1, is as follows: DSGVTQTPKHLITATGQRVTLRCSPRSGDLSVYWYQQSLDQGLQFLIQYYNGEERAKGNILERFSAQQFPDLHSELNLSSLELGDSALYFCASSVSGGDTYNEQFFGPGTRLTVL.